The 21 T cell receptor beta chains below were found in one sample sequenced in a study of blood T cell repertoires in COVID-19. Some clones are missing from TCRdb's copy, which holds only in-frame ones; the method was immunoSEQ multiplex PCR. This sample has some 490,000 clones, with around 85% found just once. The sample taken for sequencing was peripheral blood. Receptors originate from a human donor in a cohort sampled during active COVID-19.

The gene calls are TRBV19 and TRBJ2-7; D possibly corresponds to TRBD1 (6 bases). The CDR3 covers 14 residues. Germline V CDR1 and CDR2: LNHDA, SQIVND (reference sequence). Deletions cut 1 base from V and 4 bases from J, with 11 bases between. The CDR3 nucleotides read TGTGCCAGTAGTATAGGGCAGGGGAGTTACGAGCAGTACTTC. It encodes CASSIGQGSYEQYF.

The chain is built from TRBV29-1 and TRBJ2-3; 10 positions match TRBD2. Trimming took 4 bases from V and 7 from J; bases not matched to a gene: 5. Per the germline V gene, CDR1 is SQVTM and CDR2 is ANQGSEA. This CDR3 region has 13 residues. The CDR3 DNA is TGCAGCGTTGGAGAGCGGGAGGGAAATACGCAGTATTTT. It specifies CSVGEREGNTQYF.

On this clone: The junction shows a germline mismatch at one end, possibly a read error. The chain recombines TRBV7-2 with TRBJ1-2; the D gene is possibly TRBD1 (5 bases). Germline V gives CDR1 SGHTA, CDR2 FQGNSA. There are 13 residues in the CDR3. As DNA, the CDR3 is TGTGCCAGCAGCTTAGGACAGACGTATGACTACACCTTC. Encoded protein: CASSLGQTYDYTF.

The DNA for the CDR3 is TGTGCCATCAGTGGCACTAGCGGGAGGGCCATGCTCAACAATGAGCAGTTCTTC. As protein: CAISGTSGRAMLNNEQFF. The chain couples TRBV10-3 to TRBJ2-1, with 13 bases that match TRBD2. The V segment lost 4 bases and the J segment 5 bases; nucleotides outside the gene matches: 11. This CDR3 is 18 amino acids long. Germline loops: CDR1 ENHRY, CDR2 SYGVKD.

In its sample, this clone was seen once. CDR3 bases: TGTGCCAGCAGTTTCATCTCCTACGAGCAGTACTTC. Translating gives CASSFISYEQYF. V gene TRBV28 combines with J gene TRBJ2-7; D not resolved. Per germline, CDR1 MDHEN and CDR2 SYDVKM. CDR3 size: 12 residues. Trimming took 3 bases from V and 0 from J, leaving 3 bases between them.

This clone was counted only a few times. The chain joins TRBV5-8 to TRBJ2-7; a possible D gene is TRBD2 (5 bases). V was cut by 4 bases and J by 3 bases, with 17 bases left in between. CDR1 and CDR2 from the germline V gene are SGHTS and YDEGEE. This CDR3 has 15 residues. The CDR3 loop reads CASSRHPGSSYEQYF. CDR3 nucleotides: TGTGCCAGCAGCCGCCATCCGGGAAGCAGCTACGAGCAGTACTTC. Filled out from reference TRBV5-8 and TRBJ2-7, the complete variable domain reads EAGVTQSPTHLIKTRGQQATLRCSPISGHTSVYWYQQALGLGLQFLLWYDEGEERNRGNFPPRFSGRQFPNYSSELNVNALELEDSALYLCASSRHPGSSYEQYFGPGTRLTVT.

Written as DNA, the CDR3 is TGTGCCAGCAGTCCATTGGGACAGGGCGAGGGGGGCTACACCTTC. Protein product: CASSPLGQGEGGYTF. The rearrangement joins TRBV6-5 to TRBJ1-2; 9 positions agree with TRBD1. This CDR3 spans 15 amino acids. Germline assignment: CDR1 MNHEY and CDR2 SVGAGI. The V and J ends lost 5 bases and 8 bases, in that order; junction bases with no gene match: 12.

The J gene is TRBJ2-3, the V gene TRBV5-1; D gene uncertain. There are 14 residues in the CDR3. V lost 2 bases, J lost 0 bases, and 7 bases lay in between. From germline, CDR1 is SGHRS and CDR2 YFSETQ. The CDR3 bases are TGCGCCAGCAGCTTATACGGTAGCACAGATACGCAGTATTTT. Protein: CASSLYGSTDTQYF.

This clone was picked up one time. The J gene is TRBJ2-5, the V gene TRBV5-1, with D unclear. The CDR3 loop spans 14 amino acids. Germline-derived CDR1 and CDR2 are SGHRS and YFSETQ. The V and J ends lost 4 bases and 5 bases respectively, with 15 bases between them. The CDR3 here is CASSQLTQAETQYF. CDR3 DNA sequence: TGCGCCAGCAGCCAATTGACCCAGGCGGAGACCCAGTACTTC.

This clone was detected once. The chain carries TRBV27 and TRBJ1-2; TRBD1 matches at 8 bases. The CDR3 runs 16 residues. Germline V CDR1 and CDR2: MNHEY, SMNVEV (reference sequence). V lost 6 bases, J lost 3 bases, and 12 bases stayed unmatched. The CDR3 bases are TGTGCCAGCAGGACCGCCTGGGCAGGGGGCTACTATGGCTACACCTTC. Encoded protein: CASRTAWAGGYYGYTF.

The J gene is TRBJ1-2, the V gene TRBV7-4; D call uncertain. CDR1 SGHVT and CDR2 SQSDAQ come from the germline V gene. The CDR3 length is 15 residues. V lost 5 bases, J lost 5 bases, and 18 bases lay in between. In nucleotides, the CDR3 is TGTGCCAGCAGCCCTCGCAAAGACTACTCTTATGGCTACACCTTC. Translating gives CASSPRKDYSYGYTF.

In this sample, this clone turned up a few times. This chain joins TRBV19 and TRBJ1-2; D may be TRBD1 (5 bases). Per the germline V gene, CDR1 is LNHDA and CDR2 is SQIVND (reference sequence). V lost 3 bases and J lost 5, with 22 bases in between. The CDR3 is 17 residues long. The chain's CDR3 is CASSIQQAARMGYGYTF. DNA for the CDR3: TGTGCCAGTAGTATTCAACAGGCCGCCCGAATGGGATATGGCTACACCTTC.

V is TRBV5-8 and J is TRBJ2-1; D is possibly TRBD2 (7 bases). CDR1 is SGHTS and CDR2 is YDEGEE in the germline V gene. V dropped 2 bases and J dropped 0 bases, with 15 bases sitting between them. The CDR3 covers 17 residues. The CDR3 DNA reads as TGTGCCAGCAGCTTTCTCGGGGGGCCAAGCTCCTACAATGAGCAGTTCTTC. Translated: CASSFLGGPSSYNEQFF.

This chain joins TRBV30 and TRBJ1-4; TRBD1 is a possible D gene (5 bases). V gave up 0 bases and J gave up 1 base, with 6 bases separating them. This CDR3 spans 14 amino acids. CDR1 is GTSNPN, CDR2 SVGIG, per germline (reference sequence). The chain's CDR3 is CAWSVRGTNEKLFF. The CDR3 region has the DNA TGTGCCTGGAGTGTAAGGGGAACTAATGAAAAACTGTTTTTT.

This chain uses TRBV12-3 or TRBV12-4 with TRBJ1-1; TRBD1 is a possible D gene (5 bases). The CDR3 runs to 13 residues. Trimming shortened V by 5 bases and J by 10 bases, and 17 bases separated the two germline ends. CDR3 in amino acids: CASSLLGGDRAFF. The CDR3 DNA reads TGTGCCAGCAGTCTCCTGGGAGGGGATAGAGCTTTCTTT.

This chain connects TRBV5-4 to TRBJ2-5; 8 bases are shared with TRBD2. J gave up 5 bases and V 4 bases, and 10 bases lay outside the gene matches. The CDR3 spans 15 residues. Germline values: CDR1 SGHNT, CDR2 YYREEE (reference sequence). The CDR3 sequence is CASSPYSGARETQYF. CDR3 in DNA: TGTGCCAGCAGCCCCTATAGCGGGGCCAGGGAGACCCAGTACTTC.

V is TRBV10-3 and J is TRBJ2-7, with TRBD2 matching 8 bases. V lost 7 bases to trimming and J lost 5 bases; unmatched junction nucleotides: 4. This CDR3 has 12 residues. CDR1 is ENHRY, CDR2 SYGVKD, per germline. For the CDR3, the DNA is TGTGCCATCACGGGAGGGAACGACGAGCAGTACTTC. Protein product: CAITGGNDEQYF.

V is TRBV4-2 and J is TRBJ2-3; 13 bases map to TRBD2. This CDR3 spans 16 amino acids. Germline-derived CDR1 and CDR2 are LGHNA and YNFKEQ. The V segment lost 4 bases and the J segment 6 bases; nucleotides outside the gene matches: 7. CDR3 DNA sequence: TGTGCCAGCAGCCTTGGGACTAGCGGGGCTAGGGATACGCAGTATTTT. It is translated as CASSLGTSGARDTQYF.

The count of this clone is one. The chain is built from TRBV6-5 and TRBJ1-1; D perhaps matches TRBD1 (5 bases). The germline V and J ends were trimmed by 6 bases and 7 bases, with 18 bases remaining between them. The CDR3 contains 14 residues. Per the germline V gene, CDR1 is MNHEY and CDR2 is SVGAGI. In DNA form, the CDR3 reads TGTGCCAGCAGCCCGGGGACCGCCGGGGGTGAAGCTTTCTTT. Amino acid sequence: CASSPGTAGGEAFF.

The chain carries TRBV30 and TRBJ2-2; perhaps TRBD2 as D (6 bases). The CDR3 is 17 residues long. Per germline, CDR1 GTSNPN and CDR2 SVGIG (reference sequence). V dropped 0 bases and J dropped 7 bases, with 21 bases sitting between them. DNA for the CDR3: TGTGCCTGGAGTGTACGGGCGGGATTCCCCTCGCACGGGGAGCTGTTTTTT. This codes for CAWSVRAGFPSHGELFF.

The rearrangement uses TRBV6-6 and TRBJ1-1; D is undetermined. CDR1 is MNHNY, CDR2 SVGAGI, per germline (reference sequence). V was trimmed by 5 bases and J by 3 bases, leaving 19 bases between them. CDR3 length equals 16 residues. The CDR3 region is CASSPFRGNGDTEAFF. Written as DNA, the CDR3 is TGTGCCAGCAGTCCCTTCCGGGGTAATGGAGACACTGAAGCTTTCTTT.